This is a list of T cell receptor beta chains from one sample in a study of CD8 T cells in ankylosing spondylitis. Each CDR3 protein is one row after TCRdb ran MiXCR on the 5' RACE reads. The table includes around 30,000 distinct CDR3 sequences, 7.2% detected once. Specimen: blood, either unsorted or a sorted T cell fraction (not recorded which). Every receptor here comes from a male donor with ankylosing spondylitis or in good health (not recorded which). Both conserved end residues are part of each CDR3. Fields, in order: V gene, D gene, J gene, clone size, CDR3 length, CDR3 protein, CDR3 DNA. D genes are given only for firm matches. Clone size is shown for a subset of rows, as once, few, many or a class of expanded clone.

TRBV5-6,TRBD2,TRBJ2-1,many,17,CASSLGASASGRNEQFF,TGTGCCAGCAGCTTGGGGGCCTCGGCTAGCGGGCGCAATGAGCAGTTCTTC
TRBV10-3,TRBD2,TRBJ2-7,many,14,CATRESGRAYEQYF,TGTGCCACCCGAGAGAGCGGGAGGGCCTACGAGCAGTACTTC
TRBV2,TRBD2,TRBJ2-1,-,18,CTLCLAGGTGGSYNEQFF,TGTACCCTCTGTTTAGCGGGGGGGACTGGGGGCTCCTACAATGAGCAGTTCTTC
TRBV20-1,TRBD1,TRBJ1-4,many,14,CSAEDRVRYEKLFF,TGCAGTGCTGAGGACAGGGTCCGATACGAAAAACTGTTTTTT
TRBV18,-,TRBJ2-5,few,16,CASSQGAPKPEETQYF,TGTGCCAGCTCACAAGGGGCCCCGAAACCAGAAGAGACCCAGTACTTC
TRBV7-8,-,TRBJ1-1,many,13,CASSYRMNTEAFF,TGTGCCAGCAGCTATAGGATGAACACTGAAGCTTTCTTT
TRBV7-8,TRBD2,TRBJ2-1,few,16,CASTSLGASGDNEQFF,TGTGCCAGCACGTCCCTGGGCGCTAGCGGGGACAATGAGCAGTTCTTC
TRBV5-5,TRBD2,TRBJ2-3,many,14,CASSGLAAADTQYF,TGTGCCAGCAGCGGACTAGCGGCGGCAGATACGCAGTATTTT
TRBV27,TRBD1,TRBJ2-3,many,12,CASGTGEDTQYF,TGTGCCAGCGGAACAGGGGAGGATACGCAGTATTTT
TRBV7-3,-,TRBJ2-3,many,14,CASSTEGGTDTQYF,TGTGCCAGCAGCACGGAGGGGGGAACAGATACGCAGTATTTT
TRBV12-3/TRBV12-4,TRBD2,TRBJ2-7,-,13,CASSGGGPYEQYF,TGTGCCAGCAGTGGGGGGGGACCATACGAGCAGTACTTC
TRBV12-3/TRBV12-4,TRBD2,TRBJ2-1,many,15,CASSPSGRAISEQFF,TGTGCCAGCAGTCCTAGCGGGAGGGCGATAAGTGAGCAGTTCTTC
TRBV5-1,-,TRBJ2-7,many,14,CASSLLGGTYEQYF,TGCGCCAGCAGCTTGCTAGGGGGAACCTACGAGCAGTACTTC
TRBV7-2,-,TRBJ2-7,many,14,CASSFRDTTGEQYF,TGTGCCAGCAGCTTTCGGGACACCACGGGGGAGCAGTACTTC
TRBV6-5,-,TRBJ1-5,-,16,CASSYSRGPGNQPQHF,TGTGCCAGCAGTTACTCGAGAGGGCCTGGCAATCAGCCCCAGCATTTT
TRBV5-1,-,TRBJ1-2,many,15,CASSLERQGHYGYTF,TGCGCCAGCAGCTTGGAACGGCAGGGACACTATGGCTACACCTTC
TRBV12-3/TRBV12-4,-,TRBJ2-2,many,12,CASSFRPGELFF,TGTGCCAGCAGTTTCCGGCCCGGGGAGCTGTTTTTT
TRBV7-2,TRBD2,TRBJ2-7,many,15,CASSLEAGVSYEQYF,TGTGCCAGCAGCTTAGAAGCGGGAGTCTCTTACGAGCAGTACTTC
TRBV29-1,TRBD2,TRBJ2-1,many,14,CSVRAGGPGDEQFF,TGCAGCGTCCGAGCGGGAGGGCCGGGAGATGAGCAGTTCTTC
TRBV4-2,-,TRBJ2-7,-,13,CASRLGRDYEQYF,TGTGCCAGCAGACTCGGGCGGGACTACGAGCAGTACTTC
TRBV12-3/TRBV12-4,TRBD2,TRBJ2-3,many,15,CASRVTSGSQDTQYF,TGTGCCAGTAGGGTTACTAGCGGGAGCCAAGATACGCAGTATTTT
TRBV4-2,-,TRBJ2-1,many,13,CASSQGSDNEQFF,TGTGCCAGCAGCCAAGGATCGGATAATGAGCAGTTCTTC
TRBV20-1,TRBD2,TRBJ2-2,-,15,CSAGEGRGTTGELFF,TGCAGTGCAGGGGAGGGACGGGGAACCACCGGGGAGCTGTTTTTT
TRBV20-1,TRBD1,TRBJ1-1,many,19,CSARADRGRGGLGNTEAFF,TGCAGTGCTAGAGCTGACAGGGGCCGGGGGGGCTTAGGAAACACTGAAGCTTTCTTT
TRBV11-2,-,TRBJ2-7,few,14,CASSLDASNYEQYF,TGTGCCAGCAGCTTAGATGCATCAAACTACGAGCAGTACTTC
TRBV3-1,-,TRBJ2-2,medium-sized,15,CASSQLGLKGGELFF,TGTGCCAGCAGCCAATTGGGGTTAAAAGGCGGGGAGCTGTTTTTT
TRBV12-3/TRBV12-4,TRBD1,TRBJ1-4,many,14,CASSLRTGDEKLFF,TGTGCCAGCAGTTTACGGACAGGGGATGAAAAACTGTTTTTT
TRBV7-3,-,TRBJ2-1,many,17,CASSLRSPGRTHNEQFF,TGTGCCAGCAGCTTACGGTCCCCGGGGAGGACGCACAATGAGCAGTTCTTC
TRBV6-1,-,TRBJ2-7,many,14,CASRPEGNADEQYF,TGTGCCAGCAGACCCGAGGGGAATGCAGACGAGCAGTACTTC
TRBV30,TRBD2,TRBJ2-2,many,16,CAWIPPSGRVTGELFF,TGTGCCTGGATTCCCCCCAGCGGGAGGGTCACCGGGGAGCTGTTTTTT
TRBV5-1,TRBD1,TRBJ2-7,many,13,CASSTGQGYEQYF,TGCGCCAGCAGCACGGGACAGGGCTACGAGCAGTACTTC
TRBV14,-,TRBJ2-7,many,17,CASSQDRARSASYEQYF,TGTGCCAGCAGCCAAGATAGGGCCCGCAGCGCCTCCTACGAGCAGTACTTC
TRBV7-9,TRBD2,TRBJ2-1,-,17,CASSSGGGSGAYNEQFF,TGTGCCAGCAGCTCAGGAGGCGGGAGTGGGGCCTACAATGAGCAGTTCTTC
TRBV6-1,TRBD1,TRBJ1-5,many,15,CASSRRAGTDQPQHF,TGTGCCAGCAGCCGTCGGGCAGGGACAGATCAGCCCCAGCATTTT
TRBV20-1,TRBD2,TRBJ2-2,-,15,CSARKASGGTGELFF,TGCAGTGCTAGAAAGGCTAGCGGAGGTACCGGGGAGCTGTTTTTT
TRBV19,-,TRBJ2-7,few,14,CASSMSQGTPVKYF,TGTGCCAGTAGTATGTCTCAGGGCACGCCGGTGAAGTACTTC
TRBV29-1,-,TRBJ1-1,many,13,CSVEEGPRAEAFF,TGCAGCGTTGAAGAGGGACCCAGGGCTGAAGCTTTCTTT
TRBV28,-,TRBJ2-1,many,11,CASSSTRIQFF,TGTGCCAGCAGTTCGACTAGAATCCAGTTCTTC
TRBV5-1,TRBD1,TRBJ2-7,many,13,CASSMTGFSEQYF,TGCGCCAGCAGTATGACAGGGTTTAGCGAGCAGTACTTC
TRBV20-1,-,TRBJ2-3,many,14,CSARGLASTDTQYF,TGCAGTGCTAGAGGGCTAGCCAGCACAGATACGCAGTATTTT
TRBV12-3/TRBV12-4,-,TRBJ2-2,-,15,CASSQTGALTGELFF,TGTGCCAGCAGCCAAACTGGGGCTCTAACCGGGGAGCTGTTTTTT
TRBV20-1,TRBD2,TRBJ2-7,medium-sized,16,CSASIFRDYLKYEQYF,TGCAGTGCTAGTATTTTTCGGGACTACTTAAAATACGAGCAGTACTTC
TRBV6-6,-,TRBJ2-7,many,11,CASSYGVEQYF,TGTGCCAGCAGTTACGGGGTCGAGCAGTACTTC
TRBV30,-,TRBJ2-2,many,12,CAWSGRGGELFF,TGTGCCTGGAGTGGCCGTGGCGGGGAGCTGTTTTTT
TRBV5-1,TRBD1,TRBJ2-7,many,14,CASSPQTGTYEQYF,TGCGCCAGCAGCCCTCAGACAGGGACCTACGAGCAGTACTTC
TRBV18,TRBD1,TRBJ2-3,many,15,CASSRSGQHSDTQYF,TGTGCCAGCTCACGTTCGGGACAGCACTCCGATACGCAGTATTTT
TRBV18,TRBD1,TRBJ1-2,many,14,CASSAGQGASGYTF,TGTGCCAGCTCAGCCGGACAGGGGGCTTCTGGCTACACCTTC
TRBV5-5,-,TRBJ2-5,many,14,CASSLDQGTETQYF,TGTGCCAGCAGCTTGGACCAGGGAACGGAGACCCAGTACTTC
TRBV9,TRBD2,TRBJ2-5,many,15,CASSVEERESETQYF,TGTGCCAGCAGCGTAGAGGAGCGGGAGAGTGAGACCCAGTACTTC